This T cell receptor beta chain was identified in a study of blood T cell repertoires in COVID-19. Study summary: Sources were T cells, B-cell-depleted T cells, or PBMCs; the material itself was cDNA or gDNA.

Trimming removed 6 bases from V and 3 bases from J; junction bases left unmatched: 11. The CDR3 consists of 16 residues. From germline, CDR1 is KGHSH and CDR2 LQKENI. Recruited during active infection, patients (from Seattle) were subsequently followed longitudinally. This table comes from immunoSEQ multiplex PCR, and its TCRdb copy is limited to in-frame clones, with some not included. The sample shows about 240,000 clones, around 90% of them seen only once. The source material was peripheral blood. The TCR comes from a man aged 25 to 40 with COVID-19, enrolled during active disease. The V call is TRBV18, the J call TRBJ2-3; 8 bases are a match to TRBD1. DNA of the CDR3: TGTGCCAGCTCGCGGCAGACAGGGGCGGGGACAGATACGCAGTATTTT. The encoded protein is CASSRQTGAGTDTQYF.